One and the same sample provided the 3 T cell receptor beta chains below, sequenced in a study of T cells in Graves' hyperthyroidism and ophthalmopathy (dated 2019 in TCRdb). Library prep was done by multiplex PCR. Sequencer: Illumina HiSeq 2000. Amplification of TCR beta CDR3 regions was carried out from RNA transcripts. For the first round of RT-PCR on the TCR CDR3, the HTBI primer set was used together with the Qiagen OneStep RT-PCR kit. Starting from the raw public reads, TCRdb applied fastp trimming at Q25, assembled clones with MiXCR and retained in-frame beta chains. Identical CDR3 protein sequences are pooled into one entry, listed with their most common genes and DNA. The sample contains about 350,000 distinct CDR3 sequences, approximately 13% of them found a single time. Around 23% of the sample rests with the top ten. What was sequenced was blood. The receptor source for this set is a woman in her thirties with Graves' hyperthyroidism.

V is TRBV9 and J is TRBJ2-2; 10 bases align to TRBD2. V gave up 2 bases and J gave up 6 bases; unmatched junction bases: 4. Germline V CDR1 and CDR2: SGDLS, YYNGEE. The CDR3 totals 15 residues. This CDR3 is CASSVSSGSPGELFF. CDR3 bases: TGTGCCAGCAGCGTGTCTAGCGGGAGTCCCGGGGAGCTGTTTTTT.

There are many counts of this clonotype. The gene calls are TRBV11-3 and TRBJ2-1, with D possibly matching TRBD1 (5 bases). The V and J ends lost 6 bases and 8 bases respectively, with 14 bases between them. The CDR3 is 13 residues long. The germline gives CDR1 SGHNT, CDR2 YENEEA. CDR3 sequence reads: CASSKTEVYEQFF. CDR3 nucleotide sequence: TGTGCCAGCAGTAAGACAGAAGTGTATGAGCAGTTCTTC.

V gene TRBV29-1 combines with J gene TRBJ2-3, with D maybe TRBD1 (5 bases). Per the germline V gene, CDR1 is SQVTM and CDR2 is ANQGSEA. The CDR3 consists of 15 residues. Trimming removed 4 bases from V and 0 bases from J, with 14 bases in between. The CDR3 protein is CSVGYDSTSTDTQYF. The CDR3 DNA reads TGCAGCGTTGGCTATGACAGTACTAGCACAGATACGCAGTATTTT.